These T cell receptor beta chains were read from a single sample in a study of cytomegalovirus exposure and HLA in healthy donors. The protocol was immunoSEQ multiplex PCR, while the TCRdb copy is restricted to in-frame clones and leaves out a portion. The sample has tens of thousands of clones; more than 50% are singletons. The sequenced sample consisted of PBMCs. The receptors stem from a woman aged 40 to 55 in good health and CMV-seropositive. Each CDR3 is given with its conserved first and last residue.

V: TRBV11-2; CDR3: CASSSRTGRDEQYF
V: TRBV19; CDR3: CASSISGRPNEQFF
V: TRBV5-1; CDR3: CASSLASEQYF
V: TRBV6-1; CDR3: CASSEYNFGTSGSETGELFF
V: TRBV5-4; CDR3: CASSLGTGGEKLFF
V: TRBV5-1; CDR3: CASSLVFGTEVYGYTF
V: TRBV5-1; CDR3: CASKFGGIGEKLFF
V: TRBV10-3; CDR3: CAISVEGIYYAGGSQYF
V: TRBV18; CDR3: CASSPDKTDEQYF
V: TRBV6-5; CDR3: CASSPTGTPISGYTF
V: TRBV5-1; CDR3: CASRWTSGVNEQYF
V: TRBV28; CDR3: CASSLNPQRHPGYTF
V: TRBV4-3; CDR3: CASRRTGSPITGELFF
V: TRBV9; CDR3: CASSVSGGNTEAFF
V: TRBV14; CDR3: CASSNRGGVPRGYTF
V: TRBV5-4; CDR3: CASSQKRTGGNTIYF
V: TRBV28; CDR3: CASSSLTSGEQFF
V: TRBV9; CDR3: CASSAGTVNYGYTF
V: TRBV4-1; CDR3: CASSHGLAGMEGETQYF
V: TRBV19; CDR3: CASTPVPPGHTEAFF
V: TRBV4-3; CDR3: CASSLYSSDRRLNTEAFF
V: TRBV18; CDR3: CASSSGRGTEAFF
V: TRBV6-6; CDR3: CASSYVLAAHNEQFF
V: TRBV6-1; CDR3: CASSVERSRSYNEQFF
V: TRBV7-8; CDR3: CASSPRETGAVRFF
V: TRBV25-1; CDR3: CASSRFYGYTF
V: TRBV27; CDR3: CASSYSTGTPSYEQYF
V: TRBV27; CDR3: CASSFQGDRGGEQYF
V: TRBV6-5; CDR3: CASSPVQGAGGELFF
V: TRBV19; CDR3: CASSIKREAYEQYF
V: TRBV2; CDR3: CASIGESGQPQHF
V: TRBV7-6; CDR3: CASSLAGGRYNEQFF
V: TRBV5-1; CDR3: CASSLNVPGTDTQYF
V: TRBV28; CDR3: CASSLAGTGALGGGYTF
V: TRBV5-6; CDR3: CASSRGGPNEKLFF
V: TRBV4-3; CDR3: CASSQEWVGVGGYTF
V: TRBV19; CDR3: CASSRVRGQGIDTQYF
V: TRBV6-5; CDR3: CASSRTSQRTGELFF
V: TRBV5-4; CDR3: CASSFKIDRGLSTEAFF
V: TRBV19; CDR3: CASRWQGGHQPQHF
V: TRBV6-4; CDR3: CASSDPKTGRSTGNTIYF
V: TRBV27; CDR3: CASSQISQGATEAFF
V: TRBV6-4; CDR3: CASSGGTNSNQPQHF